The rows below give T cell receptor beta chains drawn from one sample of a study of T cell repertoires in aging, cancer and after chemotherapy. TCRdb re-called the multiplex PCR reads through MiXCR, storing one row per CDR3 protein. The sample lists around 10,000 distinct CDR3 sequences, approximately 38% occurring once. The sample comprised blood. The receptor set was obtained from a human donor in good health. The CDR3 runs from the conserved cysteine through the conserved F or W. The D gene is left open where the match is weak. Some rows have no size entry. The others give once, few or many, or a class for an expanded clone.

J | D | V | size | CDR3 | DNA
TRBJ2-5 | - | TRBV18 | - | CASSPPGETQYF | TGTGCCAGCTCACCACCGGGAGAGACCCAGTACTTC
TRBJ2-5 | - | TRBV7-2 | - | CASSLGGTQYF | TGTGCCAGCAGCTTAGGAGGGACCCAGTACTTC
TRBJ1-4 | - | TRBV5-6 | - | CASSLAGQGGEKLFF | TGTGCCAGCAGCTTGGCGGGGCAGGGCGGTGAAAAACTGTTTTTT
TRBJ2-3 | - | TRBV27 | - | CASSWWATRGGTDTQYF | TGTGCCAGCAGCTGGTGGGCTACCAGGGGTGGCACAGATACGCAGTATTTT
TRBJ1-3 | - | TRBV19 | - | CASSTGTLSGNTIYF | TGTGCCAGTAGTACCGGGACACTCTCTGGAAACACCATATATTTT
TRBJ2-7 | - | TRBV6-6 | few | CASSFGRPYEQYF | TGTGCCAGCAGTTTTGGCAGGCCGTACGAGCAGTACTTC
TRBJ2-5 | - | TRBV5-1 | - | CASSIGSFDLQETQYF | TGCGCCAGCAGCATAGGGTCCTTTGACCTACAAGAGACCCAGTACTTC
TRBJ1-4 | TRBD1 | TRBV6-5 | - | CASTPGQGPGEGLFF | TGTGCCAGCACCCCGGGACAGGGCCCCGGGGAGGGTCTGTTTTTT
TRBJ1-3 | - | TRBV19 | - | CASIKQGGGNTIYF | TGTGCCAGTATCAAACAGGGAGGAGGAAACACCATATATTTT
TRBJ2-1 | - | TRBV7-9 | - | CASSPTDTAPSSYNEQFF | TGTGCCAGCAGTCCTACAGACACAGCCCCGAGCTCCTACAATGAGCAGTTCTTC
TRBJ2-2 | - | TRBV5-1 | - | CASSLEAGDTGELFF | TGCGCCAGCAGCTTGGAAGCAGGGGACACCGGGGAGCTGTTTTTT
TRBJ1-4 | TRBD1 | TRBV19 | - | CASSHPRGRETNEKLFF | TGTGCCAGTAGTCATCCCAGGGGGCGCGAAACTAATGAAAAACTGTTTTTT
TRBJ2-6 | - | TRBV19 | large | CASSMHLGSGANVLTF | TGTGCCAGTAGTATGCACCTAGGATCTGGGGCCAACGTCCTGACTTTC
TRBJ2-1 | - | TRBV5-6 | - | CASSPARSEQFF | TGCGCCAGCAGCCCGGCCCGCTCGGAGCAGTTCTTC
TRBJ2-7 | TRBD2 | TRBV6-2/TRBV6-3 | - | CASSTVVERDYEQYF | TGTGCCAGCAGTACCGTCGTTGAGCGGGACTACGAGCAGTACTTC
TRBJ2-3 | TRBD2 | TRBV13 | few | CASRGGGTDTQYF | TGTGCCAGCAGGGGCGGGGGGACAGATACGCAGTATTTT
TRBJ2-7 | - | TRBV6-2/TRBV6-3 | - | CASRMTGVHEQYF | TGTGCCAGCAGAATGACAGGAGTCCACGAGCAGTACTTC
TRBJ1-5 | - | TRBV28 | - | CASLTVNRPQHF | TGTGCCTCTCTGACAGTAAATCGGCCCCAGCATTTT
TRBJ2-3 | - | TRBV5-5 | - | CASSLLSTDTQYF | TGTGCCAGCAGCTTGCTCAGCACAGATACGCAGTATTTT
TRBJ1-4 | - | TRBV6-6 | - | CASSSTGDLGEKLFF | TGTGCCAGCAGTTCAACAGGTGATTTAGGCGAAAAACTGTTTTTT
TRBJ2-7 | - | TRBV19 | few | CASSIIRGTDYEQYF | TGTGCCAGTAGTATTATTCGGGGGACAGACTACGAGCAGTACTTC
TRBJ1-5 | - | TRBV5-5 | few | CASSPAREDQPQHF | TGTGCCAGCAGCCCCGCCCGGGAGGATCAGCCCCAGCATTTT
TRBJ2-7 | - | TRBV19 | - | CASSLSIGLYEQYF | TGTGCCAGCAGCTTGTCAATCGGCCTCTACGAGCAGTACTTC
TRBJ2-1 | TRBD2 | TRBV27 | once | CASRLAAVDEQFF | TGTGCCAGCAGACTAGCGGCCGTGGATGAGCAGTTCTTC
TRBJ2-2 | - | TRBV6-1 | - | CASNGRTLGNTGELFF | TGTGCCAGCAACGGAAGGACCCTTGGGAACACCGGGGAGCTGTTTTTT
TRBJ1-3 | - | TRBV6-2/TRBV6-3 | - | CASSYSKRPNRPNTIYF | TGTGCCAGCAGTTACTCAAAAAGACCGAATAGACCAAACACCATATATTTT
TRBJ2-1 | TRBD2 | TRBV29-1 | medium-sized | CSVVGLAGGRNNEQFF | TGCAGCGTTGTGGGACTAGCGGGAGGAAGGAACAATGAGCAGTTCTTC
TRBJ2-1 | - | TRBV30 | - | CAWRIGGRDNEQFF | TGTGCCTGGAGGATTGGAGGTCGGGACAATGAGCAGTTCTTC
TRBJ2-3 | TRBD2 | TRBV5-4 | - | CASSLPGLAGVTDTQYF | TGTGCCAGCAGCTTGCCGGGACTAGCGGGAGTAACAGATACGCAGTATTTT
TRBJ2-2 | TRBD2 | TRBV20-1 | - | CSARDHGGGNTGELFF | TGCAGTGCTAGAGATCACGGCGGGGGAAACACCGGGGAGCTGTTTTTT
TRBJ1-1 | TRBD1 | TRBV11-1 | - | CASSPGQQNTEAFF | TGTGCCAGCAGCCCGGGACAGCAGAACACTGAAGCTTTCTTT
TRBJ2-5 | - | TRBV19 | few | CASSTHMGLQETQYF | TGTGCCAGTAGTACTCATATGGGACTTCAAGAGACCCAGTACTTC
TRBJ2-1 | - | TRBV6-2/TRBV6-3 | - | CASSSAREQFF | TGTGCCAGCAGTTCCGCACGGGAGCAGTTCTTC
TRBJ2-6 | - | TRBV6-5 | few | CASSYSSEAGANVLTF | TGTGCCAGCAGTTACTCTTCCGAGGCCGGGGCCAACGTCCTGACTTTC
TRBJ2-7 | - | TRBV6-6 | few | CASSSHQGSYEQYF | TGTGCCAGCAGTTCGCACCAGGGGTCCTACGAGCAGTACTTC
TRBJ2-6 | - | TRBV19 | - | CASSIWGAVGANVLTF | TGTGCCAGTAGTATTTGGGGGGCTGTTGGGGCCAACGTCCTGACTTTC
TRBJ2-5 | TRBD1 | TRBV5-6 | - | CASSRQGTETQYF | TGTGCCAGCAGCCGACAGGGCACGGAGACCCAGTACTTC
TRBJ1-5 | TRBD1 | TRBV6-5 | - | CASSLGQGQPQHF | TGTGCCAGCAGTTTAGGACAGGGCCAGCCCCAGCATTTT
TRBJ2-1 | TRBD1 | TRBV29-1 | medium-sized | CSVPGTVDNEQFF | TGCAGCGTGCCCGGGACAGTTGACAATGAGCAGTTCTTC
TRBJ2-3 | TRBD2 | TRBV6-5 | few | CASSATSGQTDTQYF | TGTGCCAGCAGTGCGACTAGCGGACAAACAGATACGCAGTATTTT
TRBJ2-7 | TRBD2 | TRBV5-6 | - | CASSRLAGRHEQYF | TGTGCCAGCAGCAGACTAGCGGGACGGCACGAGCAGTACTTC
TRBJ2-7 | - | TRBV7-6 | - | CASSPTVSYEQYF | TGTGCCAGCAGCCCTACAGTTTCCTACGAGCAGTACTTC
TRBJ2-5 | TRBD1 | TRBV5-1 | - | CASSLTGGNLETQYF | TGCGCCAGCAGCTTAACAGGGGGCAATTTAGAGACCCAGTACTTC
TRBJ2-5 | - | TRBV11-1 | - | CASSSSQETQYF | TGTGCCAGCAGCAGTTCTCAAGAGACCCAGTACTTC
TRBJ2-7 | - | TRBV6-1 | - | CASSGSARDEQYF | TGTGCCAGCAGTGGTTCCGCCCGCGACGAGCAGTACTTC
TRBJ2-1 | TRBD2 | TRBV20-1 | - | CSAGHGRGNLDEQFF | TGCAGTGCTGGTCACGGGAGGGGAAATTTGGATGAGCAGTTCTTC
TRBJ2-1 | - | TRBV19 | medium-sized | CASSIEQRNEQFF | TGTGCCAGTAGTATTGAGCAGAGGAATGAGCAGTTCTTC
TRBJ2-2 | - | TRBV27 | - | CASSSYGSPGELFF | TGTGCCAGCAGTTCCTACGGGAGTCCCGGGGAGCTGTTTTTT
TRBJ2-7 | - | TRBV27 | few | CASSSGSYEQYF | TGTGCCAGCAGTTCCGGGAGCTACGAGCAGTACTTC
TRBJ2-7 | TRBD2 | TRBV19 | few | CASSMGQRDWGQYF | TGTGCCAGTAGTATGGGCCAGCGGGATTGGGGGCAGTACTTC
TRBJ2-3 | - | TRBV18 | few | CASSHRADTQYF | TGTGCCAGCTCTCACAGGGCGGATACGCAGTATTTT
TRBJ1-1 | - | TRBV18 | - | CASSPGTPNSAFF | TGTGCCAGCTCACCCGGGACACCCAATTCAGCTTTCTTT